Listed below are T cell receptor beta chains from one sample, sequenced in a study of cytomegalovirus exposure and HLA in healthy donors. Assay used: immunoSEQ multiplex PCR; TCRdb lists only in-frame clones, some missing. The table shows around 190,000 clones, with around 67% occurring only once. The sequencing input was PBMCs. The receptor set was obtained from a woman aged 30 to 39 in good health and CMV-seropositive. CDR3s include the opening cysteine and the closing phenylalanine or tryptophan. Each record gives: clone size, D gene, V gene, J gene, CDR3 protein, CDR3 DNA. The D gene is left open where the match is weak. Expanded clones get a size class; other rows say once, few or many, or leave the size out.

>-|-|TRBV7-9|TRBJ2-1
CASSSGSVLGNEQFF
TGTGCCAGCAGCTCGGGGTCGGTACTAGGTAATGAGCAGTTCTTC
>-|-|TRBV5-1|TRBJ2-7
CASSLIADEQYF
TGCGCCAGCAGCTTGATAGCCGACGAGCAGTACTTC
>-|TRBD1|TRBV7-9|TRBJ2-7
CASSLGGQGIHEQYF
TGTGCCAGCAGCTTAGGAGGACAGGGGATCCACGAGCAGTACTTC
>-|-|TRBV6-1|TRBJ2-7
CASSEVAGYEQYF
TGTGCCAGCAGTGAAGTGGCAGGTTACGAGCAGTACTTC
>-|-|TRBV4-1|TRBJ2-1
CASSNRLVYNEQFF
TGCGCCAGCAGCAATAGACTAGTTTACAATGAGCAGTTCTTC
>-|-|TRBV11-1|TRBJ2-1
CASSLGGAGGEQFF
TGTGCCAGCAGCTTAGGGGGCGCCGGCGGAGAGCAGTTCTTC
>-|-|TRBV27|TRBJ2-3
CASSPPASGRHSDTQYF
TGTGCCAGCAGTCCGCCAGCCTCCGGGAGACACTCAGATACGCAGTATTTT
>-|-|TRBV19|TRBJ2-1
CASSFGHLNEQFF
TGTGCCAGTAGTTTTGGCCACCTCAATGAGCAGTTCTTC
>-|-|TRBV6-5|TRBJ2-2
CASSYSGGRTGELFF
TGTGCCAGCAGTTACTCGGGAGGTAGAACCGGGGAGCTGTTTTTT
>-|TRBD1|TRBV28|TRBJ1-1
CASSVDRGGTEAFF
TGTGCCAGCAGCGTCGACAGGGGAGGAACTGAAGCTTTCTTT
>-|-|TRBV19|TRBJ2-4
CASSTPPGSKNIQYF
TGTGCCAGTAGCACCCCCCCGGGTTCCAAAAACATTCAGTACTTC
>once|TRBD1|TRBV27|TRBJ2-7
CASSGQGLEQYF
TGTGCCAGCTCCGGACAGGGGCTCGAGCAGTACTTC
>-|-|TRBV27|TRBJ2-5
CASRRTGSGETQYF
TGTGCCAGCAGGCGGACGGGGTCGGGAGAGACCCAGTACTTC